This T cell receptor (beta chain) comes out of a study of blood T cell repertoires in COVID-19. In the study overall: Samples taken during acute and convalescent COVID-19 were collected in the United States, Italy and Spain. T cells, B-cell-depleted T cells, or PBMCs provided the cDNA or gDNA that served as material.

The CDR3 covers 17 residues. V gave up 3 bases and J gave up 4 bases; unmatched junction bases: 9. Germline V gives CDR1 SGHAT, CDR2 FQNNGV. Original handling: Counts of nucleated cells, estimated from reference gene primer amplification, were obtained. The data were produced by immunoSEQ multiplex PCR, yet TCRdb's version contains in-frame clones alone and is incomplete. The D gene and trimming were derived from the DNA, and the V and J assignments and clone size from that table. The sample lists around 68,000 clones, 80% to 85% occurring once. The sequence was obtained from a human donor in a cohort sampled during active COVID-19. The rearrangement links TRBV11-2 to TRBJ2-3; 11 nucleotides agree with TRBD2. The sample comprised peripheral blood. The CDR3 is CASSLDPLAGGSDTQYF. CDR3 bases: TGTGCCAGCAGCTTGGATCCCCTAGCGGGAGGCTCAGATACGCAGTATTTT.